This entry lists 5 T cell receptor beta chains sequenced from one sample in a study of blood T cells in healthy people across ages. Sample-barcoded 5' priming and a J-beta primer mix drove a second PCR of about 6 to 12 cycles. Via MiXCR, TCRdb re-called the 5' RACE reads, giving one row per CDR3 protein. Of a few hundred thousand distinct CDR3 sequences in the sample, roughly half are singletons; the top ten hold around 49%. Sequences were obtained from blood. Source of these receptors: a man between 60 and 70 years old in good health.

This chain joins TRBV6-1 and TRBJ2-3, with 7 bases that match TRBD2. The CDR3 spans 15 residues. The trim removed 11 bases at V and 6 bases at J, leaving 17 bases unmatched. Germline loops: CDR1 MNHNS, CDR2 SASEGT. The CDR3 DNA sequence: TGTGCCGGCAAGCGGGGTACTAGCGAGCCGGATACGCAGTATTTT. Translating gives CAGKRGTSEPDTQYF.

This chain uses TRBV11-3 with TRBJ2-3, with D unresolved. CDR3 length equals 13 residues. The germline gives CDR1 SGHNT, CDR2 YENEEA. V was trimmed by 1 base and J by 8 bases, leaving 10 bases between them. The DNA of the CDR3 is TGTGCCAGCAGCTTAGGTCCGCATAGTACGCAGTATTTT. Residues: CASSLGPHSTQYF.

This sequence joins TRBV15 and TRBJ2-7, with a tentative D call TRBD1 (5 bases). Between the trimmed V and J ends, which lost 3 bases and 4 bases, there was a span of 13 bases. From germline, CDR1 is LNHNV and CDR2 YYDKDF (reference sequence). The CDR3 runs 14 residues. Here the CDR3 DNA reads TGTGCCACCAGCAGTCTGGCAGGGAAGTACGAGCAGTACTTC. It specifies CATSSLAGKYEQYF.

This chain links TRBV6-1 with TRBJ2-3; D unresolved. Germline CDR1 reads MNHNS; CDR2 reads SASEGT. This CDR3 has 13 residues. The V and J ends lost 2 bases and 4 bases respectively, with 7 bases between them. CDR3 protein: CASSEIDPDTQYF. CDR3 sequence (DNA): TGTGCCAGCAGTGAAATAGACCCAGATACGCAGTATTTT.

The chain is built from TRBV2 and TRBJ2-1, with D perhaps assigned TRBD1 or TRBD2 (5 bases each). The CDR3 consists of 17 residues. Trimming left V 7 bases short and J 7 bases short, with 26 bases between. CDR1 is SNHLY, CDR2 FYNNEI, per germline. The CDR3 nucleotides read TGTGCCAGCATGAGGGAGAGCGTAGGGGCTTCGGGGAATGAGCAGTTCTTC. Translated, it gives CASMRESVGASGNEQFF.